Listed here are 32 T cell receptor beta chains from one sample, sequenced in a study of neoadjuvant anti-PD-1 for oral cavity cancer. Data came from immunoSEQ multiplex PCR; TCRdb stores just in-frame clones and leaves some out. The sample consists of around 16,000 clones, nearly 70% of them appearing once. This specimen consisted of PBMCs, obtained before nivolumab (anti-PD-1) treatment. These receptors originate from a person between 40 and 79 years old with oral cavity squamous cell carcinoma.

The rearrangement uses TRBV7-9 and TRBJ1-2, with D tentatively TRBD1 (5 bases). CDR3 length equals 14 residues. In germline, CDR1 is SEHNR, CDR2 FQNEAQ (reference sequence). V lost 1 base to trimming and J lost 5 bases, with 11 bases between them. This CDR3 reads CASSLDEGWYGYTF. In nucleotides, the CDR3 is TGTGCCAGCAGCTTAGATGAGGGGTGGTATGGCTACACCTTC.

The chain is built from TRBV10-1 and TRBJ2-3; D remains ambiguous. Per the germline V gene, CDR1 is WNHNN and CDR2 is SYGVQD (reference sequence). The CDR3 sequence is 13 residues long. Deletions cut 3 bases from V and 1 base from J, with 5 bases between. CDR3 amino acids: CASSDAGTDTQYF. For the CDR3, the DNA is TGCGCCAGCAGTGATGCCGGCACAGATACGCAGTATTTT.

The chain uses TRBV6-5 and TRBJ2-7, with 7 bases lining up with TRBD1. Germline trimming cut 1 base from V and 1 base from J; bases unmatched to any gene: 4. The CDR3 runs 15 residues. Germline CDR1 MNHEY, CDR2 SVGAGI. CDR3 coding DNA: TGTGCCAGCAGTTACTTGGGGACAGCTTCCTACGAGCAGTACTTC. Protein product: CASSYLGTASYEQYF.

The V call is TRBV10-3, the J call TRBJ2-1, with 12 bases aligning to TRBD2. The CDR3 has 15 residues. J lost 6 bases, V lost 4 bases, and 4 bases had no gene match. Germline V gene lookup returns CDR1 ENHRY and CDR2 SYGVKD. DNA of the CDR3: TGTGCCATCAGTGCCGGGACTAGCGGGCCCAATGAGCAGTTCTTC. Amino acid sequence: CAISAGTSGPNEQFF.

The rearrangement links TRBV27 to TRBJ2-7; D is unclear. Trimming removed 8 bases from V and 2 bases from J, with 10 bases in between. Germline V gene data show CDR1 as MNHEY and CDR2 as SMNVEV (reference sequence). The CDR3 spans 12 residues. The CDR3 bases are TGTGCCAGCGACGGCGCGCCCTACGAGCAGTACTTC. Translation: CASDGAPYEQYF.

The chain employs TRBV30 and TRBJ2-1; 7 bases are a match to TRBD2. The CDR3 sequence is 13 residues long. The germline gives CDR1 GTSNPN, CDR2 SVGIG (reference sequence). V was pared by 6 bases and J by 8 bases, with 10 bases of the junction left unmatched. The CDR3 sequence is CACEAGEEYEQFF. The DNA for the CDR3 is TGTGCCTGCGAGGCGGGAGAGGAATATGAGCAGTTCTTC.

The CDR3 region is CASSLAGTALFF. The CDR3 coding sequence is TGTGCCAGCAGCTTAGCGGGGACAGCCCTGTTTTTT. The V and J genes are TRBV7-9 and TRBJ1-4; 7 nucleotides match TRBD1. The CDR3 has 12 residues. Germline assignment: CDR1 SEHNR and CDR2 FQNEAQ (reference sequence). Losses at the gene ends were 0 bases for V and 14 bases for J; bases not matched to a gene: 3.

This clone was seen a few times. The chain uses TRBV2 and TRBJ1-4; TRBD1 matches 7 bases. Germline lookup yields CDR1 SNHLY and CDR2 FYNNEI. V lost 5 bases and J lost 4; bases outside the gene matches: 4. This CDR3 region has 14 residues. CDR3 amino acids: CASSPGQLNEKLFF. Written as DNA, the CDR3 is TGTGCCAGCAGTCCGGGACAGCTTAATGAAAAACTGTTTTTT.

The chain has TRBV30 and TRBJ1-2; D unresolved. Germline loops: CDR1 GTSNPN, CDR2 SVGIG (reference sequence). V lost 2 bases to trimming and J lost 2 bases, with 12 bases between them. The CDR3 spans 14 residues. The CDR3 DNA reads TGTGCCTGGAGTTTGGAGGGATACAACTATGGCTACACCTTC. Encoded protein: CAWSLEGYNYGYTF.

This rearrangement joins TRBV10-2 to TRBJ1-5; 8 positions agree with TRBD1. CDR1 and CDR2 from the germline V gene are WSHSY and SAAADI. After removal of 10 bases from V and 7 bases from J, the junction contained 6 bases not matched to a gene. The CDR3 runs to 12 residues. In nucleotides, the CDR3 is TGCGCCATAGGACAGGGAGGCCAGCCCCAGCATTTT. This sequence encodes CAIGQGGQPQHF.

This clone was recorded once. The chain links TRBV6-5 to TRBJ2-7, with 7 bases fitting TRBD1. Per germline, CDR1 MNHEY and CDR2 SVGAGI. The CDR3 spans 16 residues. V lost 0 bases, J lost 2 bases, and 7 bases stayed unmatched. The CDR3 is CASSYSAGGEAYEQYF. CDR3 DNA: TGTGCCAGCAGTTACTCTGCAGGGGGAGAGGCCTACGAGCAGTACTTC.

This clone came up a few times. This chain links TRBV29-1 with TRBJ2-3, with 8 bases that match TRBD2. CDR3 length: 16 amino acids. From germline, CDR1 is SQVTM and CDR2 ANQGSEA. V lost 7 bases, J lost 2 bases, and 14 bases stayed unmatched. CDR3 protein: CSAPGPTSGSTDTQYF. For the CDR3, the DNA is TGCAGCGCCCCCGGCCCCACTAGCGGCTCCACAGATACGCAGTATTTT.

This clone was observed a single time. V usage is TRBV11-2 and J usage is TRBJ2-2; 9 nucleotides line up with TRBD1. Trimming cost V 1 base and J 6 bases; bases outside gene matches: 3. There are 15 residues in the CDR3. Germline lookup yields CDR1 SGHAT and CDR2 FQNNGV. The CDR3 DNA reads TGTGCCAGCAGCTTAGTGAGACAGGGGGCCGGGGAGCTGTTTTTT. This gives the protein CASSLVRQGAGELFF.

This clone has a handful of counts. This rearrangement joins TRBV7-2 to TRBJ1-5, with D hard to call. Trimming removed 8 bases from V and 0 bases from J, with 8 bases in between. Germline V gives CDR1 SGHTA, CDR2 FQGNSA. This CDR3 is built from 13 residues. CDR3 loop: CASGVYSNQPQHF. The DNA of the CDR3 is TGTGCCAGCGGAGTTTATAGCAATCAGCCCCAGCATTTT.

This clone appeared a single time. The V call is TRBV25-1, the J call TRBJ2-2; D is unclear. The CDR3 extends over 12 amino acids. Trimming cost V 6 bases and J 5 bases, with 7 bases left between them. Germline values: CDR1 MGHDK, CDR2 SYGVNS. In nucleotides, the CDR3 is TGTGCCAGCAGCGACCAGACCGGGGAGCTGTTTTTT. The encoded protein is CASSDQTGELFF.

The V and J genes are TRBV5-1 and TRBJ2-1, with no clear D. V was shortened by 4 bases and J by 1 base, with 12 bases between the two germline ends. The CDR3 consists of 15 residues. CDR1 is SGHRS, CDR2 YFSETQ, per germline. CDR3 in amino acids: CASSPGGGSYNEQFF. As DNA, the CDR3 is TGCGCCAGCAGCCCGGGTGGTGGATCCTACAATGAGCAGTTCTTC.

The chain recombines TRBV2 with TRBJ2-1; 7 bases fit TRBD2. From germline, CDR1 is SNHLY and CDR2 FYNNEI. The CDR3 contains 11 residues. The V segment lost 7 bases and the J segment 13 bases; nucleotides outside the gene matches: 7. The CDR3 region is CASTPGTTQFF. The CDR3 DNA reads as TGTGCCAGCACTCCTGGGACTACACAGTTCTTC.

This clone was picked up a small number of times. V and J are TRBV27 and TRBJ2-7; D is uncertain. V was clipped by 2 bases and J by 2 bases, with 10 bases between them. Germline V gene data show CDR1 as MNHEY and CDR2 as SMNVEV (reference sequence). The length of the CDR3 is 14 residues. The CDR3 protein is CASSLQGFPYEQYF. CDR3 nucleotide sequence: TGTGCCAGCAGTTTACAAGGGTTCCCCTACGAGCAGTACTTC.

The CDR3 nucleotides are TGTGCCAGCAGCTTAGAAAGTGATGAGCAGTTCTTC. It yields the protein CASSLESDEQFF. The rearrangement uses TRBV11-3 and TRBJ2-1; D unclear. V lost 0 bases and J 8 bases, leaving 5 bases between the germline ends. CDR3 length: 12 residues. The germline gives CDR1 SGHNT, CDR2 YENEEA.

V usage is TRBV6-5 and J usage is TRBJ2-1; D not certain. This CDR3 region has 16 residues. Germline V CDR1 and CDR2: MNHEY, SVGAGI. V was trimmed by 4 bases and J by 4 bases, leaving 17 bases between them. This CDR3 is CASSSDLSTRYNEQFF. The CDR3 DNA is TGTGCCAGCAGTTCGGACCTTTCAACGCGTTACAATGAGCAGTTCTTC.

The rearrangement uses TRBV6-4 and TRBJ1-1, with D possibly matching TRBD1 (5 bases). Between the trimmed V and J ends, which lost 3 bases and 3 bases, there was a span of 20 bases. This CDR3 contains 17 residues. Germline CDR1 MRHNA, CDR2 SNTAGT. The CDR3 DNA reads TGTGCCAGCAGTGAATATGTATGGAGGGTAGGGGACACTGAAGCTTTCTTT. Its protein is CASSEYVWRVGDTEAFF.

This clone was found a few times. V and J are TRBV25-1 and TRBJ1-2; TRBD1 agrees at 8 bases. Germline loops: CDR1 MGHDK, CDR2 SYGVNS. The CDR3 consists of 14 residues. With V trimmed by 3 bases and J by 7 bases, 7 bases remained unmatched. The DNA for the CDR3 is TGTGCCAGCAGTGAGGGACAGGTGGTACGTGGCTACACCTTC. Its translation is CASSEGQVVRGYTF.

The chain couples TRBV10-3 to TRBJ2-5; 14 bases align to TRBD2. Germline loops: CDR1 ENHRY, CDR2 SYGVKD. V dropped 8 bases and J dropped 7; count of bases not matched to a gene: 0. The CDR3 totals 12 residues. Here the CDR3 reads CAIGTSGGTQYF. Written as DNA, the CDR3 is TGTGCCATCGGGACTAGCGGGGGGACCCAGTACTTC.

This clone occurred a few times. V and J are TRBV6-1 and TRBJ2-7, with 7 bases fitting TRBD2. The V segment lost 2 bases and the J segment 3 bases; nucleotides outside the gene matches: 7. CDR1 is MNHNS, CDR2 SASEGT, per germline. This CDR3 spans 15 amino acids. The CDR3 spells CASSELAGDYYEQYF. The CDR3 nucleotides are TGTGCCAGCAGTGAACTCGCCGGGGACTACTACGAGCAGTACTTC.

The rearrangement links TRBV4-2 to TRBJ2-7; tentatively, D is TRBD2 (6 bases). V was cut by 1 base and J by 2 bases, with 18 bases left in between. Germline V gene data show CDR1 as LGHNA and CDR2 as YNFKEQ. This CDR3 comprises 17 residues. The CDR3 coding sequence is TGTGCCAGCAGCCAAGTGGTTGCAGCAGGGACTCCCTACGAGCAGTACTTC. Protein sequence: CASSQVVAAGTPYEQYF.

V gene TRBV5-1 combines with J gene TRBJ2-7; 8 bases agree with TRBD2. The CDR3 covers 16 residues. J lost 6 bases, V lost 3 bases, and 14 bases had no gene match. Germline CDR1 reads SGHRS; CDR2 reads YFSETQ. The CDR3 nucleotides read TGCGCCAGCAGCTCACTCGGGAGGGCCTTAGACGGCGAGCAGTACTTC. Translation gives CASSSLGRALDGEQYF. Complete variable domain (other parts from reference TRBV5-1 and TRBJ2-7): KAGVTQTPRYLIKTRGQQVTLSCSPISGHRSVSWYQQTPGQGLQFLFEYFSETQRNKGNFPGRFSGRQFSNSRSEMNVSTLELGDSALYLCASSSLGRALDGEQYFGPGTRLTVT.

The chain couples TRBV6-6 to TRBJ1-2, with D possibly TRBD1 on 5 matching bases. The CDR3 is made up of 14 amino acids. V was cut by 2 bases and J by 4 bases, with 11 bases left in between. Per the germline V gene, CDR1 is MNHNY and CDR2 is SVGAGI (reference sequence). CDR3 coding DNA: TGTGCCAGCAGTTACGGGGGGGGAGGCTATGGCTACACCTTC. Protein product: CASSYGGGGYGYTF.

The chain couples TRBV6-1 to TRBJ2-3, with D uncertain. Germline-derived CDR1 and CDR2 are MNHNS and SASEGT. This CDR3 contains 12 residues. Trimming shortened V by 4 bases and J by 5 bases, and 7 bases separated the two germline ends. The CDR3 nucleotides are TGTGCCAGCAGTGTGGACGGAGATACGCAGTATTTT. This translates into CASSVDGDTQYF.

The V gene is TRBV6-1, the J gene TRBJ2-1, with 7 bases identical to TRBD1. V lost 5 bases and J lost 4; bases outside the gene matches: 8. Per germline, CDR1 MNHNS and CDR2 SASEGT. The CDR3 totals 15 residues. The CDR3 spells CASSSGTAPYNEQFF. The CDR3 DNA reads TGTGCCAGCAGTTCCGGGACAGCACCTTACAATGAGCAGTTCTTC.

This chain uses TRBV5-4 with TRBJ2-2; tentatively, D is TRBD1 (6 bases). Per germline, CDR1 SGHNT and CDR2 YYREEE (reference sequence). The V and J ends lost 0 bases and 7 bases respectively, with 19 bases between them. This CDR3 is 17 amino acids long. In nucleotides, the CDR3 is TGTGCCAGCAGCTTGGGGAACGACAGGAGATCGGGCGGGGAGCTGTTTTTT. Its protein is CASSLGNDRRSGGELFF. Combining the CDR3 with reference TRBV5-4 and TRBJ2-2 gives the whole variable domain ETGVTQSPTHLIKTRGQQVTLRCSSQSGHNTVSWYQQALGQGPQFIFQYYREEENGRGNFPPRFSGLQFPNYSSELNVNALELDDSALYLCASSLGNDRRSGGELFFGEGSRLTVL.

The chain couples TRBV6-5 to TRBJ1-1, with a weak D call TRBD1 (5 bases). The CDR3 runs 14 residues. V lost 2 bases to trimming and J lost 1 base, with 8 bases between them. From germline, CDR1 is MNHEY and CDR2 SVGAGI. CDR3: CASSYGGPNTEAFF. In DNA, the CDR3 is TGTGCCAGCAGTTACGGGGGACCGAACACTGAAGCTTTCTTT.

The V and J genes are TRBV5-1 and TRBJ1-1; a weak D match, TRBD1 (5 bases). From germline, CDR1 is SGHRS and CDR2 YFSETQ. V was shortened by 0 bases and J by 0 bases, with 12 bases between the two germline ends. This CDR3 region has 16 residues. In nucleotides, the CDR3 is TGCGCCAGCAGCTTGGGTCGGGGCGCCATGAACACTGAAGCTTTCTTT. Amino acids: CASSLGRGAMNTEAFF.